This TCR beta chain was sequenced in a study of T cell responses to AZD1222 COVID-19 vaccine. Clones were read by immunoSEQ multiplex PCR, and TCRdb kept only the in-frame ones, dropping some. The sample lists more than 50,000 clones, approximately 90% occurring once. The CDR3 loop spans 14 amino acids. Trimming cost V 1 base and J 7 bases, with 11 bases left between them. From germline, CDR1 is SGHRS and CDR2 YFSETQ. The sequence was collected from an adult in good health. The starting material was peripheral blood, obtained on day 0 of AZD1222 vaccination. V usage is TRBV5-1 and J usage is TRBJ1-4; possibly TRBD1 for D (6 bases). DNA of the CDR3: TGCGCCAGCAGCTTGAAGCAGGGGAGTGAAAAACTGTTTTTT. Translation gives CASSLKQGSEKLFF. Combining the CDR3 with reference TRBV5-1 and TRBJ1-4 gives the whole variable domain KAGVTQTPRYLIKTRGQQVTLSCSPISGHRSVSWYQQTPGQGLQFLFEYFSETQRNKGNFPGRFSGRQFSNSRSEMNVSTLELGDSALYLCASSLKQGSEKLFFGSGTQLSVL.